The 30 T cell receptor beta chains presented below share a single source sample, sequenced in a study of beta chain features in type 1 diabetes (dated by TCRdb to the late 2010s). Receptor amplification or capture employed the immunoSEQ multiplex PCR assay. The High Capacity cDNA Reverse Transcription Kit was used to reverse transcribe all of the isolated RNA, meaning that expressed TCRB transcripts were what got sequenced. TCRdb carries this immuneACCESS record with in-frame sequences only. Its versions omit some clonotypes, under half of them owing to an unresolved V gene in the studies checked, with the rest unexplained. The sample data list some 350,000 clones, and 13% of these were observed just once. The ten largest clones add up to roughly 0.015% of the sample. Overall study results and their limits: Type 1 diabetes patients showed a moderate but significant shortening of TCRB CDR3 length in all four CD4+ subsets.

These TCRs are of unknown antigen specificity. Sequencing was done on a sample of naive CD4+ T cells from blood. The cell subset or site label, read with the paper, signifies: true naive CD4+ T cells. All receptors derive from a woman under 30 with type 1 diabetes.

The sample holds a few counts of this clone. The CDR3 coding sequence is TGCAGCGCCCTGAGGACAGGCCGAACGTACAATGAGCAGTTCTTC. Translation: CSALRTGRTYNEQFF. This rearrangement joins TRBV29-1 to TRBJ2-1; 7 bases match TRBD1. The germline gives CDR1 SQVTM, CDR2 ANQGSEA. CDR3 length: 15 residues. V was clipped by 7 bases and J by 4 bases; unmatched bases: 13.

J is TRBJ2-7 and V is TRBV18; 13 bases are a match to TRBD2. The germline gives CDR1 KGHSH, CDR2 LQKENI. CDR3 length: 15 amino acids. The ends lost 3 bases at V and 6 bases at J; junction bases unmatched: 5. The CDR3 nucleotides are TGTGCCAGCTCACCCGGGACTAGCGGGAACCTCGAGCAGTACGTC. It translates to CASSPGTSGNLEQYV.

This clone was observed a handful of times. The DNA for the CDR3 is TGTGCCTGGAGTGTTCCGGACTGGAACGAAAGCTCCTACGAGCAGTACGTC. Translated: CAWSVPDWNESSYEQYV. V is TRBV30 and J is TRBJ2-7; D might be TRBD2 (5 bases). Trimming cost V 0 bases and J 0 bases, with 18 bases left between them. This CDR3 is 17 amino acids long. CDR1 is GTSNPN and CDR2 is SVGIG in the germline V gene (reference sequence).

The genes are TRBV4-3 and TRBJ1-1; 7 nucleotides agree with TRBD1. Losses at the gene ends were 4 bases for V and 6 bases for J; bases not matched to a gene: 8. Per germline, CDR1 LGHNA and CDR2 YSLEER. The CDR3 length is 14 residues. CDR3 DNA sequence: TGCGCCAGCAGCCGCGGTTGGGACAGCCCTGAAGCTTTCTTT. Its protein product is CASSRGWDSPEAFF.

This clone was counted between two and nine times. The chain has TRBV19 and TRBJ2-1; D uncertain. Trimming took 10 bases from V and 7 from J, leaving 11 bases between them. CDR3 size: 11 residues. Germline lookup yields CDR1 LNHDA and CDR2 SQIVND (reference sequence). In DNA, the CDR3 is TGTGCCATTGGGCCCTCAAATGAGCAGTTCTTC. Protein product: CAIGPSNEQFF.

V and J are TRBV11-2 and TRBJ2-5, with TRBD1 matching over 7 bases. V dropped 1 base and J dropped 5; count of bases not matched to a gene: 7. The CDR3 sequence is 15 residues long. Germline assignment: CDR1 SGHAT and CDR2 FQNNGV. CDR3 coding DNA: TGTGCCAGCAGCTTAGTGAGGGGGCGCGGGGAGACCCAGTACTTC. Encoded protein: CASSLVRGRGETQYF.

In DNA, the CDR3 is TGTGCCATGGCGGGGTCGACGGGAGGCTACACCTTC. Residues: CAMAGSTGGYTF. This sequence joins TRBV27 and TRBJ1-2; no reliable D call. V was shortened by 10 bases and J by 8 bases, with 17 bases between the two germline ends. The CDR3 is 12 amino acids. Germline V lookup: CDR1 MNHEY, CDR2 SMNVEV (reference sequence).

This clone has more than one count but fewer than ten. The chain carries TRBV7-2 and TRBJ2-3, with D perhaps matching TRBD2 (6 bases). Trimming pared 5 bases from V and 0 bases from J, leaving 12 bases between. Germline-derived CDR1 and CDR2 are SGHTA and FQGNSA. The CDR3 length is 15 residues. The CDR3 spells CASSRGLGSTDTQYF. CDR3 nucleotides: TGTGCCAGCAGCCGGGGACTGGGGAGCACAGATACGCAGTATTTT.

This clone appeared a few times. This rearrangement joins TRBV7-9 to TRBJ2-3; 12 bases fit TRBD2. The germline V gene has CDR1 SEHNR and CDR2 FQNEAQ (reference sequence). V shed 6 bases, J shed 0 bases, and the junction held 10 bases outside the gene matches. The CDR3 consists of 18 residues. The DNA of the CDR3 is TGTGCCAGCAGGACTAGCGGGAGCCAATTGTCTAGCACAGATACGCAGTATTTT. Protein sequence: CASRTSGSQLSSTDTQYF.

This clone has only a few counts. This rearrangement joins TRBV7-9 to TRBJ2-1; the match to TRBD2 covers 8 bases. The CDR3 length is 14 residues. The ends lost 11 bases at V and 6 bases at J; junction bases unmatched: 12. The V gene's germline CDR1 is SEHNR and CDR2 FQNEAQ (reference sequence). As DNA, the CDR3 is TGTGCCGTCCCCGCCAGCGGGAGTCGCAATGAGCAGTTCTTC. It yields the protein CAVPASGSRNEQFF.

This clone was seen only a few times. V and J are TRBV2 and TRBJ2-1, with D possibly TRBD2 on 5 matching bases. This CDR3 comprises 19 residues. Germline CDR1 and CDR2: SNHLY and FYNNEI. The V end was cut by 4 bases, the J end by 5 bases, with 27 bases between. The DNA of the CDR3 is TGTGCCAGCAGTGGGGCACTCGGGGTTCGAGGGAGTAGCCACAATGAGCAGTTCTTC. Translating it yields CASSGALGVRGSSHNEQFF.

This clone has more than one count but fewer than ten. Other DNA sequences from this sample encode an identical CDR3 as well. The chain employs TRBV7-9 and TRBJ1-5, with a possible D match to TRBD1 (5 bases). Trimming cost V 2 bases and J 5 bases, with 7 bases left between them. The germline V gene has CDR1 SEHNR and CDR2 FQNEAQ (reference sequence). CDR3 length: 13 amino acids. CDR3 amino acids: CASSLQGDQPQHF. The CDR3 bases are TGTGCCAGCAGCTTACAGGGTGATCAGCCCCAGCATTTT.

This clone turned up a few times. This chain uses TRBV2 with TRBJ2-7, with TRBD2 matching over 7 bases. The length of the CDR3 is 16 residues. The germline gives CDR1 SNHLY, CDR2 FYNNEI. V lost 3 bases to trimming and J lost 4 bases; unmatched junction nucleotides: 12. CDR3 in DNA: TGTGCCAGCAGTGAGCGAAGTAGCGGGTGGACTTACGAGCAGTACTTC. Translating gives CASSERSSGWTYEQYF.

This clone was counted between two and nine times. CDR3 loop: CAWRAPGETQYF. The CDR3 DNA reads TGTGCCTGGAGGGCCCCCGGGGAGACCCAGTACTTC. V and J are TRBV30 and TRBJ2-5; no clear D. Germline V lookup: CDR1 GTSNPN, CDR2 SVGIG (reference sequence). Trimming took 3 bases from V and 5 from J, leaving 10 bases between them. The CDR3 spans 12 residues.

This clone was seen only a few times. The V call is TRBV28, the J call TRBJ1-4; no clear D gene. Looked up from germline, CDR1 is MDHEN and CDR2 is SYDVKM. V shed 5 bases and J shed 6 bases, with 10 bases lying between them. This CDR3 spans 13 amino acids. CDR3 sequence reads: CASSLSRDEKLFF. Here the CDR3 DNA reads TGTGCCAGCAGTCTCTCGCGGGATGAAAAACTGTTTTTT.

The chain uses TRBV5-1 and TRBJ2-1; 10 bases match TRBD2. The CDR3 covers 16 residues. J gave up 8 bases and V 0 bases, and 8 bases lay outside the gene matches. Germline V gene lookup returns CDR1 SGHRS and CDR2 YFSETQ. CDR3 nucleotide sequence: TGCGCCAGCAGCTTGGCTCTAGCGGGAGTGTGGGATGAGCAGTTCTTC. As protein: CASSLALAGVWDEQFF.

This clone was seen a few times. This sample includes further DNA sequences coding for the same CDR3. The chain uses TRBV11-2 and TRBJ1-4; 7 bases match TRBD1. Per germline, CDR1 SGHAT and CDR2 FQNNGV. The CDR3 covers 15 residues. The J segment lost 3 bases and the V segment lost 5 bases, leaving 6 bases of the junction unmatched. The CDR3 loop is CASSRDGTANEKLFF. Here the CDR3 DNA reads TGTGCCAGCAGCCGGGACGGGACAGCTAATGAAAAACTGTTTTTT.

This clone appeared a few times. Here the CDR3 DNA reads TGCGCCAGCAGCGCTGACACAGTTCCCCCGCAGTACTTC. This encodes CASSADTVPPQYF. J is TRBJ2-7 and V is TRBV5-1; D not certain. CDR1 is SGHRS and CDR2 is YFSETQ in the germline V gene. V was pared by 4 bases and J by 9 bases, with 17 bases between. This CDR3 is 13 amino acids long.

This clone was counted a few times. The V and J genes are TRBV11-2 and TRBJ2-5; 10 positions agree with TRBD2. The CDR3 length is 16 residues. The J segment lost 5 bases and the V segment lost 1 base, leaving 7 bases of the junction unmatched. Germline loops: CDR1 SGHAT, CDR2 FQNNGV. The CDR3 nucleotides read TGTGCCAGCAGCTTAGGCGGGACTAGCGTGAGGGAGACCCAGTACTTC. This encodes CASSLGGTSVRETQYF.

V and J are TRBV7-9 and TRBJ2-7; D is perhaps TRBD2 (5 bases). In germline, CDR1 is SEHNR, CDR2 FQNEAQ (reference sequence). CDR3 size: 16 residues. Trimming left V 4 bases short and J 0 bases short, with 16 bases between. The DNA for the CDR3 is TGTGCCAGCAGCTCAGGAGTGCAGCGGAACTCCTACGAGCAGTACTTC. Its translation: CASSSGVQRNSYEQYF.

This chain connects TRBV4-1 to TRBJ2-7; 7 bases line up with TRBD1. The junction had 3 bases not matched to a gene; V was cut back by 1 base and J by 3 bases. Germline V gene sequence: CDR1 MGHRA, CDR2 YSYEKL. The CDR3 is 14 amino acids. DNA of the CDR3: TGCGCCAGCAGCCAAGCGGGACAGCTCTACGAGCAGTACGTC. This encodes CASSQAGQLYEQYV.

This clone was detected a few times. The V call is TRBV27, the J call TRBJ1-2, with D maybe TRBD1 (6 bases). This CDR3 is built from 14 residues. Trimming removed 5 bases from V and 2 bases from J, with 12 bases in between. Germline assignment: CDR1 MNHEY and CDR2 SMNVEV (reference sequence). Here the CDR3 reads CASSPGQFNYGYTF. The CDR3 nucleotides read TGTGCCAGCAGTCCCGGACAGTTCAACTATGGCTACACCTTC.

This clone has just a few counts. The chain employs TRBV5-4 and TRBJ1-2; weak D call: TRBD1 (6 bases). V was pared by 0 bases and J by 7 bases, with 13 bases between. Germline V lookup: CDR1 SGHNT, CDR2 YYREEE (reference sequence). The CDR3 extends over 14 amino acids. CDR3 nucleotide sequence: TGTGCCAGCAGCTTGGTGCCAGGGGCGTCTGGCTACACCTTC. Amino acid sequence: CASSLVPGASGYTF.

This clone was counted a few times. The chain is built from TRBV6-5 and TRBJ2-2; 7 positions match TRBD2. The CDR3 is made up of 12 amino acids. Germline assignment: CDR1 MNHEY and CDR2 SVGAGI. V was pared by 3 bases and J by 13 bases, with 5 bases of the junction left unmatched. CDR3 sequence: CASSYSGGWLFF. For the CDR3, the DNA is TGTGCCAGCAGTTATTCGGGGGGTTGGCTGTTTTTT.

DNA for the CDR3: TGTGCCAGCAGCCCCGGAAAAGGGGTGAACACCGGGGAGCTGTTTTTT. This gives the protein CASSPGKGVNTGELFF. This chain links TRBV5-4 with TRBJ2-2, with D tentatively TRBD1 (5 bases). V lost 4 bases and J 1 base, leaving 14 bases between the germline ends. CDR1 SGHNT and CDR2 YYREEE come from the germline V gene (reference sequence). The CDR3 has 16 residues.

The chain links TRBV6-1 to TRBJ2-7; the D is unclear. Germline V lookup: CDR1 MNHNS, CDR2 SASEGT. This CDR3 contains 13 residues. V dropped 6 bases and J dropped 0 bases, with 9 bases sitting between them. The CDR3 loop is CASSTTSSYEQYV. The DNA for the CDR3 is TGTGCCAGCAGCACTACCAGCTCCTACGAGCAGTACGTC.

This clone showed up just a few times. This chain connects TRBV18 to TRBJ2-1; D perhaps matches TRBD1 (6 bases). CDR3 length equals 16 residues. V was shortened by 5 bases and J by 0 bases, with 14 bases between the two germline ends. Germline V gene sequence: CDR1 KGHSH, CDR2 LQKENI. The CDR3 DNA is TGTGCCAGCTCAACCGGACAGCTAAGCTCCTACAATGAGCAGTTCTTC. The encoded protein is CASSTGQLSSYNEQFF.

This clone was observed a few times. The rearrangement uses TRBV5-1 and TRBJ2-7; 8 nucleotides line up with TRBD2. V gave up 2 bases and J gave up 2 bases; unmatched junction bases: 12. This CDR3 spans 17 amino acids. Per the germline V gene, CDR1 is SGHRS and CDR2 is YFSETQ. CDR3 coding DNA: TGCGCCAGCAGCTTAGACATTACGGGAGGGATTACCTACGAGCAGTACTTC. Translation gives CASSLDITGGITYEQYF.

The J gene is TRBJ1-1, the V gene TRBV12-5, with D unresolved. Germline V gene data show CDR1 as LGHNT and CDR2 as FRNRAP. This CDR3 comprises 12 residues. Trimming pared 1 base from V and 6 bases from J, leaving 6 bases between. This CDR3 is CASGLDYSEAFF. In DNA, the CDR3 is TGTGCTAGTGGTTTGGACTACTCTGAAGCTTTCTTT.

A few counts support this clone. The chain couples TRBV19 to TRBJ1-1; D is possibly TRBD1 (5 bases). CDR3 length: 14 residues. The ends were cut back, 3 bases at V and 3 bases at J, with 11 bases in the middle. Germline loops: CDR1 LNHDA, CDR2 SQIVND (reference sequence). CDR3 residues: CASSMWGADTEAFF. The DNA of the CDR3 is TGTGCCAGTAGTATGTGGGGCGCGGACACTGAAGCTTTCTTT.